A selection of T cell receptor beta chains follows, all from one sample in a study of cytotoxic CD8 clonotypes in ibrutinib-treated CLL. TCRdb keeps only in-frame clones here, not all; method: immunoSEQ multiplex PCR. Of almost 45,000 clones in the sample, approximately 74% are singletons; the top ten hold 13%. The sequencing used PBMCs, collected after 12 months of ibrutinib treatment. The receptors were gathered from a human donor with chronic lymphocytic leukemia. The CDR3 runs from the conserved cysteine through the conserved F or W. D genes are given only for firm matches. Some rows have no size entry. The others give once, few or many, or a class for an expanded clone.

>TRBJ2-3|NA|NA|TRBV7-2
TGTGCCAGCAGCTTAGCAGATACGCAGTATTTT
CASSLADTQYF
>TRBJ1-1|NA|NA|TRBV11-3
TGTGCCAGCAGCTTAACAAGGCTTGATGAAGCTTTCTTT
CASSLTRLDEAFF
>TRBJ2-7|NA|NA|TRBV19
TGTGCCAGTAGTGCACAGGGCCCACCAACCTACGAGCAGTACTTC
CASSAQGPPTYEQYF
>TRBJ2-7|NA|NA|TRBV10-3
TGTGCCATCAGTGACCCCGTTCTAAATTACGAGCAGTACTTC
CAISDPVLNYEQYF
>TRBJ1-1|NA|TRBD1|TRBV25-1
TGTGCCAGCAGTAGATACAGACAGGGGGAAGCTTTCTTT
CASSRYRQGEAFF
>TRBJ2-7|NA|NA|TRBV7-2
TGTGCCAGCAGCTTAGGCAATACGTACTACGAGCAGTACTTC
CASSLGNTYYEQYF
>TRBJ2-7|NA|NA|TRBV6-1
TGTGCCAGCAAGGGGTCAGGGGAGATTGGCGAGCAGTACTTC
CASKGSGEIGEQYF
>TRBJ1-5|few|NA|TRBV4-3
TGCGCCAGCAGCCACGGACCCGATCAGCCCCAGCATTTT
CASSHGPDQPQHF
>TRBJ1-5|NA|TRBD1|TRBV5-5
TGTGCCAGCAGCCAATACCCCGACAGGGCGGGTCAGCCCCAGCATTTT
CASSQYPDRAGQPQHF
>TRBJ2-1|NA|NA|TRBV21-1
TGTGCCAGCAGCAACGGTCAGGGAGCCAACGATGAGCAGTTCTTC
CASSNGQGANDEQFF
>TRBJ1-3|NA|NA|TRBV6-1
TGTGCCAGCAGTGACGCCAGGAGACCTGGAAACACCATATATTTT
CASSDARRPGNTIYF
>TRBJ2-2|NA|NA|TRBV10-3
TGTGCCACCTTTGGGGCAGAAAACCCTCGGAAAGGCGGGGAGCTGTTTTTT
CATFGAENPRKGGELFF
>TRBJ1-1|NA|NA|TRBV30
TGTGCCTGGAGTGCGCTGACGCGAGAAACTGAAGCTTTCTTT
CAWSALTRETEAFF
>TRBJ1-2|few|TRBD1|TRBV5-4
TGTGCCAGCAGCCTGGACAACCGCGCCGTGCAGGGGGATGGCTACACCTTC
CASSLDNRAVQGDGYTF
>TRBJ2-1|NA|NA|TRBV7-9
TGTGCCAGCAGCCAAGAGATTAATGAGCAGTTCTTC
CASSQEINEQFF